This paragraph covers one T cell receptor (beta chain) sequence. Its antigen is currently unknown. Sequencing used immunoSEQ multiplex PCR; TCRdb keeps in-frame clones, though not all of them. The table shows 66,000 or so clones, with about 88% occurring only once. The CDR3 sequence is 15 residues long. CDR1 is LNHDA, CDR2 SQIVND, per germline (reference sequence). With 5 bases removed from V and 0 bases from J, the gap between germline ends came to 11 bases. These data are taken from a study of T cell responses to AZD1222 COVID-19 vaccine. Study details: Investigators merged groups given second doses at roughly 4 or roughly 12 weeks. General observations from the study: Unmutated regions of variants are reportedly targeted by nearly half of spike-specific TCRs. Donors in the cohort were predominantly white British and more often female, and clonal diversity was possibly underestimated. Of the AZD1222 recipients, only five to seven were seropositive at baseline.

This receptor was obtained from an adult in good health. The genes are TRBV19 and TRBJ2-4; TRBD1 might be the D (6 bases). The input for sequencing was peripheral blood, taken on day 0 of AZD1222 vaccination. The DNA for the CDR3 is TGTGCCAGTAGTGCACAGGGTAGAGCCAAAAACATTCAGTACTTC. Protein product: CASSAQGRAKNIQYF.